This T cell receptor beta chain was found in a study of cytomegalovirus exposure and HLA in healthy donors (dated by TCRdb to the late 2010s). For the wider study: In an earlier analysis of several hundred of the donors, 276 Gb of sequence data and 100 million or so unique TCR beta sequences from 180 million or so T cells were reported. Roughly 320 gigabases of sequencing data and 91 million or so unique TCR sequences made up an early release that covered nearly 650 HLA-typed donors. Among the roughly 400 genotyped donors, about 83% belonged to the genetic ancestry cluster associated with self-reported Caucasian donors. The aim of the study was to test whether cataloging public T cell receptors could identify signatures of past pathogen exposure. The study profiled the T cell repertoires of under 850 subjects by immunosequencing and related them to cytomegalovirus serostatus. Along with the roughly 670-subject first cohort, a separate validation cohort of over a hundred different subjects was used. To predict cytomegalovirus infection status, the study brought together high-throughput TCR immunosequencing, statistical association of individual TCRs with disease status, and machine learning. To study patterns of TCR occurrence, a later analysis re-analyzed previously published TCR beta repertoires from several hundred donors and added high-resolution HLA genotyping. The later analysis used no new phenotypic data to find candidate immune exposures, relying instead on TCR beta sequences and their occurrence across donors. An earlier analysis of approximately 580 of the donors used high-throughput TCR beta sequencing to judge whether each TCR beta V gene segment behaved as functional or pseudogenic. Donor age, sex, ethnicity and CMV serostatus were compiled together with the repertoire data. A later genetic analysis took genome-wide SNP genotypes for 398 of the 666 donors and used that subset as a discovery cohort. Every discovery cohort repertoire had been produced on one sequencing platform. Both class I and class II loci were covered by HLA typing, at four-digit resolution. Typing coverage differed by locus: A, B, C, DRB1 and DQB1 were typed in roughly 620-630 donors, DQA1 in 500 to 550, DPA1 in over 600, and DPB1 in 472. Roughly five DR-DQ haplotypes were treated as single units for association and clustering because of strong linkage in the cohort. On average, roughly 250,000 unique TCR beta nucleotide sequences were sequenced per donor among about 400 genotyped donors of the cohort, with roughly 18% of those sequences being non-productive. Paper-wide results and their limitations: Roughly uniform sequencing depth across donors was assumed in presence/absence analyses, although this assumption may not hold. HLA typing was unavailable for some donors at each locus, so association tests used only the typed subset. The study listed over 150 TCR beta chains as associated with cytomegalovirus. According to the authors, the approach could potentially be generalized to other disease states and immunological phenotypes. Most CMV-associated TCR beta chains appeared to be HLA-restricted in a later analysis, and the HLA associations seemed to be driven largely by CMV exposure. The earlier analysis of around 600 of the donors excluded over 15 rarely observed V segments, including chromosome 9 orphons, because counts were too low. Across donors, most TCR sequences were observed very rarely, whereas some public TCRs were present in many individuals. In a later genetic analysis, a missense DCLRE1C variant was associated with V-gene and J-gene trimming of TCR beta chains, and the association was replicated in an independent cohort. Three of the identified cytomegalovirus-associated TCR beta chains were confirmed in vitro to be specific for cytomegalovirus antigens. An earlier analysis of around 500 of the donors showed that most TCR beta V segments appeared in productive rearrangements either about 87% or about 30% of the time, which broadly matched IMGT annotations. According to a later analysis, TCR association rates differed among HLA loci, with DRB1 alleles showing the most associated TCRs and HLA-C alleles showing the fewest. According to a later genetic analysis, donors in an Asian-associated ancestry cluster had fewer N-insertions in productive TCRs than the roughly 670-donor mean. Correlated functional status among segregating V segments might be attributable to linkage disequilibrium, but an unknown experimental factor could not be ruled out. When HLA alleles, especially DR and DQ, strongly co-occurred, TCR associations were difficult to assign to individual alleles. A later analysis reported that several top co-occurrence clusters appeared linked to parvovirus B19, influenza, CMV and Epstein-Barr virus. The only immune exposure information available for the cohort was CMV serostatus. Compared with equally common non-associated chains, HLA-associated TCR beta chains in a later analysis were more clonally expanded and had lower generation probabilities. A cluster of highly shared sequence variants was judged likely to represent a technical artifact of the sequencing pipeline. A further reported finding was that TCR beta sequences accurately predicted the HLA-A and HLA-B alleles for most subjects in the first cohort. The cohort was sequenced for TCR beta chains only, and without alpha or paired-chain data the features that could be detected were limited. The classifier was reported to diagnose cytomegalovirus status with high specificity and sensitivity in both the original and validation cohorts. At a false discovery rate of 0.05, a later analysis linked approximately 18,000 TCR beta sequences to specific HLA alleles.

Concerning this clone: What antigen it recognizes has not been identified. No quality values exist for individual bases; no much larger clone is one base distant.

In total, around 600 healthy bone marrow donors made up the cohort. At the time of sampling, every cohort member was nominally healthy, though immune exposures that went unrecorded were likely present. The donor was CMV seropositive and was included in the group of approximately 300 seropositive cohort members. A peripheral blood sample was collected from each donor, and TCR beta sequencing was performed on peripheral blood mononuclear cells. The Qiagen DNeasy Blood Extraction Kit was used to extract genomic DNA from the blood cell samples. The method behind the library was the immunoSEQ multiplex PCR assay. For the multiplex PCR, a mixture combining 60 forward primers for TCR Vbeta segments and 13 reverse primers for TCR Jbeta segments was used. The CDR3 region of rearranged TCR beta genes was amplified from genomic DNA with a multiplex PCR assay. Amplified TCR beta libraries were sequenced as 87-base-pair reads on the Illumina HiSeq System. Under the source paper's analysis protocol: Across the 670 or so repertoires, a later analysis counted 78 million or so unique TCR beta chains, approximately 12 million of which were shared by at least two donors. To remove PCR and sequencing errors, raw reads were error-corrected and collapsed into unique sequences using a nearest-neighbor algorithm that merged closely related sequences. CDR3 sequences were aligned to IMGT reference sequences to assign V, D and J gene segments. For a sequence to be retained, a match of at least six nucleotides to both a V gene segment and a J gene segment was required. A rearrangement was called productive if the CDR3 had no stop codons and remained in frame with V and J, and every other rearrangement was called non-productive. CDR3 was defined according to IMGT convention as the region running from the second conserved V-encoded cysteine to the conserved J-encoded phenylalanine. The earlier analysis of about 570 of the donors excluded any sequence lacking an unambiguous match to a single V gene segment. In an earlier analysis of approximately 550 of the donors, V segments were called functional above 56.7% productive rearrangements and were called segregating when the between-donor standard deviation exceeded 5%. A statistical classification framework was developed to diagnose cytomegalovirus status using the catalog of TCR beta chain sequences. In a later analysis, TCR nucleotide sequences were compared against IMGT/GENE-DB human TR gene sequences so that V and J genes could be assigned. A later analysis assigned CDR3 sequences and most-parsimonious VDJ recombination scenarios with the TCRdist pipeline. A later analysis defined each TCR beta chain by its CDR3 amino acid sequence plus V-gene family, and excluded reads lacking a unique V-gene family. In a later analysis, approximately 640 highly shared, low-generation-probability nucleotide sequences were removed to address suspected cross-contamination and a sequencing artifact. For each public chain, a later analysis derived a clonal expansion index from normalized ranks of inferred template counts within each repertoire. Generation probabilities in a later analysis came from a VDJ recombination model fitted to out-of-frame rearrangements, and those results were checked against IGoR. In a later analysis, hypergeometric tests were used to score TCR-TCR, TCR-HLA and TCR-CMV co-occurrence, with a repertoire-size bias correction applied to TCR pairs. A later analysis estimated false discovery rates by permuting HLA or CMV assignments 20 times. In a later analysis, co-occurring TCRs were grouped with DBSCAN, and TCRdist sequence similarity was added when clustering was performed within HLA-allele-positive subsets. Co-occurrence clustering excluded repertoires with fewer than 30,000 or more than 120,000 public chains, plus five with anomalous nucleotide sharing. TCRdb took this table from immuneACCESS and kept in-frame rearrangements with V and J called. Such tables lack part of the clones; where checked against another copy, unresolved V genes explain under half of the gap, and the rest is unexplained. Clone size and the V and J calls come from that table; the DNA yielded D and trimming. The sample data list 100,000 or so clones, and approximately 77% of these were observed just once. The ten largest make up roughly 14% of the sample.

Material: PBMCs. This receptor was obtained from a male donor in good health and CMV-seropositive.

The CDR3 corresponds to CAISESGGVGGVQETQYF. The DNA sequence is as follows: TGTGCCATCAGTGAGTCAGGAGGCGTCGGGGGGGTCCAAGAGACCCAGTACTTC. The sequence is built from TRBV10-3 and TRBJ2-5; 8 junctional bases match TRBD2. V is cut back by 0 bases and J by 1 base, with 10 bases in the junction unmatched. CDR3 length: 18 amino acids, cysteine to phenylalanine. Only the CDR3 part of the read is kept: 54 bases, read in frame from the first base. As encoded in the germline V gene, CDR1 is ENHRY while CDR2 is SYGVKD.